The 30 T cell receptor beta chains listed next were all sequenced from one sample in a study of T-cell reconstitution after alpha-beta-depleted transplantation in children. The TCRbeta library was prepared with unique molecular identifiers. TCRdb re-derived calls from the PCR reads in MiXCR, one entry per CDR3 protein. The data show about 210,000 distinct CDR3 sequences, approximately 19% seen once. Sequenced here: PBMCs, mostly from graft donor cells, sampled 360 days after TCRalphabeta/CD19-depleted stem cell transplant. The receptor set was obtained from a male patient aged 2-15 years who had a stem cell transplant for acute lymphoblastic leukemia, so the T cells may come from the graft donor.

This sequence joins TRBV9 and TRBJ2-7; D gene unclear. Germline loops: CDR1 SGDLS, CDR2 YYNGEE. The CDR3 loop spans 13 amino acids. The V and J ends lost 3 bases and 0 bases respectively, with 7 bases between them. CDR3 DNA sequence: TGTGCCAGCAGCGCTAGGGTCTCCTACGAGCAGTACTTC. This gives the protein CASSARVSYEQYF.

In this sample, this clonotype turned up many times. The CDR3 DNA follows: TGTGCCATCAGTGGATCAGGGGGAAACTCCTACGAGCAGTACTTC. Protein: CAISGSGGNSYEQYF. The chain joins TRBV10-3 to TRBJ2-7; 7 bases line up with TRBD1. Germline values: CDR1 ENHRY, CDR2 SYGVKD. Trimming cost V 4 bases and J 0 bases; bases outside gene matches: 6. This CDR3 region has 15 residues.

The chain uses TRBV21-1 and TRBJ2-1. TRBV21-1 is given as a pseudogene. The CDR3 length is 12 residues. The CDR3 reads CASSKVFHEQFF. CDR3 nucleotide sequence: TGTGCCAGCAGCAAAGTTTTCCATGAGCAGTTCTTC.

This chain links TRBV30 with TRBJ2-7, with D unresolved. V was shortened by 5 bases and J by 0 bases, with 11 bases between the two germline ends. CDR3 length: 13 amino acids. The V gene's germline CDR1 is GTSNPN and CDR2 SVGIG (reference sequence). Here the CDR3 DNA reads TGTGCCTGGTCTCCAGGCACCTCCTACGAGCAGTACTTC. It yields the protein CAWSPGTSYEQYF.

This clonotype was seen only a few times. The CDR3 region is CASSLRGGRGTDTQYF. The CDR3 region has the DNA TGTGCCAGCAGCTTAAGGGGGGGGCGAGGCACAGATACGCAGTATTTT. The chain carries TRBV7-2 and TRBJ2-3, with D possibly being TRBD2 (7 bases). Germline V gene sequence: CDR1 SGHTA, CDR2 FQGNSA. V lost 2 bases, J lost 1 base, and 13 bases lay in between. The CDR3 runs to 16 residues.

V and J are TRBV4-1 and TRBJ1-2, with D uncertain. Trimming shortened V by 1 base and J by 6 bases, and 15 bases separated the two germline ends. This CDR3 comprises 15 residues. The germline gives CDR1 MGHRA, CDR2 YSYEKL. Here the CDR3 DNA reads TGCGCCAGCAGCCAAGTCAGAACGGAGAAGGATGGCTACACCTTC. This encodes CASSQVRTEKDGYTF.

This clonotype has a single count. This may be a read error: a much more frequent sequence differs by one nucleotide. Since the CDR3 does not end with the conserved phenylalanine or tryptophan, this likely comes from a read error. V usage is TRBV29-1 and J usage is TRBJ1-1; 9 nucleotides align to TRBD1. Germline-derived CDR1 and CDR2 are SQVTM and ANQGSEA. The CDR3 covers 13 residues. In nucleotides, the CDR3 is TGCAGCGGTAGGGACAGGGTGAAAACTGAAGCTTTCTAT. It encodes CSGRDRVKTEAFY.

This clonotype was seen more than once but under ten times. This chain uses TRBV10-1 with TRBJ2-7; weak D call: TRBD1 (6 bases). Germline V CDR1 and CDR2: WNHNN, SYGVQD (reference sequence). The CDR3 consists of 16 residues. Trimming cost V 3 bases and J 3 bases, with 18 bases left between them. The CDR3 nucleotides read TGCGCCAGCAGTGACTTTGGGGGCAGAAGGAGCTACGAGCAGTACTTC. Translated: CASSDFGGRRSYEQYF.

The table lists this clonotype with a few counts. The chain joins TRBV27 to TRBJ2-1; D call uncertain. CDR3 length: 12 amino acids. The germline CDR1 and CDR2 sequences are MNHEY and SMNVEV (reference sequence). V was shortened by 4 bases and J by 10 bases, with 11 bases between the two germline ends. The CDR3 nucleotides read TGTGCCAGCAGTTACCGACGCAAAGAGCAGTTCTTC. It yields the protein CASSYRRKEQFF.

The chain links TRBV6-8 to TRBJ1-5; TRBD1 matches at 8 bases. V was clipped by 1 base and J by 6 bases; unmatched bases: 8. The CDR3 loop spans 16 amino acids. Germline-derived CDR1 and CDR2 are MNHGY and SAAAGT. CDR3 nucleotide sequence: TGTGCCAGCAGTTACTTCACGACAGGGGAAGGTCAGCCCCAGCATTTT. This sequence encodes CASSYFTTGEGQPQHF.

This clonotype was found a few times. The rearrangement joins TRBV20-1 to TRBJ2-7; unclear D gene. Trimming shortened V by 3 bases and J by 6 bases, and 15 bases separated the two germline ends. The CDR3 extends over 13 amino acids. Germline V gene lookup returns CDR1 DFQATT and CDR2 SNEGSKA (reference sequence). The CDR3 is CSASPWGISEQYF. In nucleotides, the CDR3 is TGCAGTGCTAGTCCTTGGGGTATAAGCGAGCAGTACTTC.

The chain couples TRBV20-1 to TRBJ2-7; 7 bases match TRBD1. The germline CDR1 and CDR2 sequences are DFQATT and SNEGSKA (reference sequence). The V segment lost 5 bases and the J segment 4 bases; nucleotides outside the gene matches: 14. The CDR3 runs 15 residues. CDR3 bases: TGCAGTGCTCACTCGATTGGGGACAGTCTATACGAGCAGTACTTC. This sequence encodes CSAHSIGDSLYEQYF.

The chain's CDR3 is CASSAQSAGQGPGTQYF. The CDR3 coding sequence is TGTGCCAGCAGTGCCCAATCCGCGGGCCAAGGACCTGGTACGCAGTATTTT. This rearrangement joins TRBV6-4 to TRBJ2-3; D may be TRBD2 (5 bases). The CDR3 runs to 17 residues. The germline V gene encodes CDR1 MRHNA and CDR2 SNTAGT. The germline V and J ends were trimmed by 4 bases and 8 bases, with 25 bases remaining between them.

V and J are TRBV20-1 and TRBJ1-5; unclear D gene. CDR1 is DFQATT, CDR2 SNEGSKA, per germline (reference sequence). CDR3 length: 12 residues. Trimming shortened V by 6 bases and J by 5 bases, and 11 bases separated the two germline ends. CDR3 in amino acids: CSASSPDQPQHF. The DNA for the CDR3 is TGCAGTGCCAGTTCCCCCGATCAGCCCCAGCATTTT.

This clonotype was observed a handful of times. J is TRBJ1-5 and V is TRBV6-1; the D gene is possibly TRBD1 (5 bases). The CDR3 is made up of 16 amino acids. Germline loops: CDR1 MNHNS, CDR2 SASEGT. V was clipped by 6 bases and J by 3 bases, with 18 bases between them. The CDR3 here is CASSLGDPGTNQPQHF. The CDR3 region has the DNA TGTGCCAGCAGCTTGGGGGATCCGGGGACCAATCAGCCCCAGCATTTT.

This clonotype has a handful of counts. The chain is built from TRBV7-2 and TRBJ2-3, with D maybe TRBD2 (6 bases). The length of the CDR3 is 16 residues. CDR1 is SGHTA, CDR2 FQGNSA, per germline. The V gene lost 8 bases and the J gene lost 4 bases, with 22 bases spanning the gap. The CDR3 region is CASSKPPGEGSDTQYF. The DNA of the CDR3 is TGTGCCAGCTCCAAACCCCCGGGAGAAGGGTCAGATACGCAGTATTTT.

This clonotype has a handful of counts. This chain joins TRBV12-3 or TRBV12-4 and TRBJ2-1; 8 nucleotides match TRBD1. With V trimmed by 4 bases and J by 3 bases, 8 bases remained unmatched. The CDR3 runs 16 residues. The chain's CDR3 is CASSSEGDRHYNEQFF. As DNA, the CDR3 is TGTGCCAGCAGTTCCGAGGGGGACAGGCACTACAATGAGCAGTTCTTC.

This clonotype was observed at least ten times. The chain uses TRBV18 and TRBJ1-4; a weak D match, TRBD1 (5 bases). V lost 1 base to trimming and J lost 8 bases, with 5 bases between them. Germline values: CDR1 KGHSH, CDR2 LQKENI. The CDR3 length is 12 residues. The CDR3 bases are TGTGCCAGCTCACCACGGGGGGAAAAACTGTTTTTT. Translation gives CASSPRGEKLFF.

The table lists this clonotype with a few counts. The chain recombines TRBV7-9 with TRBJ1-4; D remains unclear. Germline V CDR1 and CDR2: SEHNR, FQNEAQ (reference sequence). V lost 4 bases and J lost 7, with 4 bases in between. The CDR3 spans 11 residues. The CDR3 loop is CASSSGEKLFF. For the CDR3, the DNA is TGTGCCAGCAGCTCCGGTGAAAAACTGTTTTTT.

This clonotype was picked up a small number of times. This sequence joins TRBV29-1 and TRBJ2-5; 9 bases agree with TRBD2. J lost 5 bases, V lost 4 bases, and 8 bases had no gene match. The CDR3 runs to 14 residues. Germline V gene data show CDR1 as SQVTM and CDR2 as ANQGSEA. The CDR3 is CSVGRAGGGETQYF. For the CDR3, the DNA is TGCAGCGTTGGTCGAGCGGGGGGCGGGGAGACCCAGTACTTC.

The CDR3 nucleotides are TGTGCCAGCTCACCACGAGGGGGAGAGCAGTACTTC. It specifies CASSPRGGEQYF. The V and J genes are TRBV18 and TRBJ2-7; possibly TRBD1 for D (6 bases). V lost 1 base and J 7 bases, leaving 8 bases between the germline ends. CDR1 and CDR2 from the germline V gene are KGHSH and LQKENI. The CDR3 has 12 residues. Combining the CDR3 with reference TRBV18 and TRBJ2-7 gives the whole variable domain NAGVMQNPRHLVRRRGQEARLRCSPMKGHSHVYWYRQLPEEGLKFMVYLQKENIIDESGMPKERFSAEFPKEGPSILRIQQVVRGDSAAYFCASSPRGGEQYFGPGTRLTVT.

The V call is TRBV20-1, the J call TRBJ2-5, with TRBD2 identical over 7 bases. The junction had 10 bases not matched to a gene; V was cut back by 6 bases and J by 3 bases. Looked up from germline, CDR1 is DFQATT and CDR2 is SNEGSKA (reference sequence). CDR3 length: 14 amino acids. CDR3 in amino acids: CSARGEGLKETQYF. CDR3 nucleotides: TGCAGTGCCCGCGGGGAGGGGCTAAAAGAGACCCAGTACTTC.

This clonotype turned up a few times. The chain is built from TRBV6-5 and TRBJ2-7; D tentatively fits TRBD1 or TRBD2 (5 bases each). CDR1 and CDR2 (germline): MNHEY, SVGAGI. Deletions cut 2 bases from V and 4 bases from J, with 15 bases between. CDR3 length: 15 amino acids. The CDR3 loop is CASSYKQRGVYEQYF. The CDR3, as DNA: TGTGCCAGCAGTTACAAACAGCGAGGGGTGTACGAGCAGTACTTC.

V and J are TRBV27 and TRBJ1-4; D unresolved. The V and J ends lost 2 bases and 4 bases respectively, with 8 bases between them. The length of the CDR3 is 14 residues. In germline, CDR1 is MNHEY, CDR2 SMNVEV (reference sequence). The chain's CDR3 is CASSLNRLNEKLFF. DNA of the CDR3: TGTGCCAGCAGTTTAAACAGACTTAATGAAAAACTGTTTTTT.

This clonotype occurred once. The chain is built from TRBV7-8 and TRBJ2-5; no reliable D call. CDR1 SGHVS and CDR2 FQNEAQ come from the germline V gene. This CDR3 comprises 13 residues. V lost 9 bases, J lost 4 bases, and 15 bases lay in between. CDR3 bases: TGTGCCAGTCGGAAGGTTCTAGGAGAGACCCAGTACTTC. This gives the protein CASRKVLGETQYF.

This clonotype was seen ten or more times. The rearrangement joins TRBV7-6 to TRBJ2-3; 9 bases agree with TRBD1. Per the germline V gene, CDR1 is SGHVS and CDR2 is FNYEAQ. The CDR3 is made up of 17 amino acids. V gave up 5 bases and J gave up 0 bases; unmatched junction bases: 9. The CDR3 protein is CASSPYLTGGSTDTQYF. Here the CDR3 DNA reads TGTGCCAGCAGCCCCTATTTGACAGGGGGTAGCACAGATACGCAGTATTTT.

Here the CDR3 reads CAWSPPFGEQYF. The CDR3 region has the DNA TGTGCCTGGAGCCCCCCCTTTGGCGAGCAGTACTTC. The gene calls are TRBV30 and TRBJ2-7; D is undetermined. This CDR3 is 12 amino acids long. The germline gives CDR1 GTSNPN, CDR2 SVGIG (reference sequence). V shed 3 bases and J shed 6 bases, with 12 bases lying between them. Variable domain in full (rest from reference TRBV30 and TRBJ2-7): SQTIHQWPATLVQPVGSPLSLECTVEGTSNPNLYWYRQAAGRGLQLLFYSVGIGQISSEVPQNLSASRPQDRQFILSSKKLLLSDSGFYLCAWSPPFGEQYFGPGTRLTVT.

This sequence joins TRBV25-1 and TRBJ1-1; TRBD1 might be the D (5 bases). This CDR3 region has 13 residues. Per the germline V gene, CDR1 is MGHDK and CDR2 is SYGVNS. V was shortened by 6 bases and J by 5 bases, with 13 bases between the two germline ends. This chain's CDR3 is CASSRVVGTEAFF. The CDR3 coding sequence is TGTGCCAGCAGCAGGGTAGTGGGGACTGAAGCTTTCTTT.

The rearrangement uses TRBV20-1 and TRBJ2-2; a weak D match, TRBD2 (7 bases). CDR3 size: 19 residues. The germline CDR1 and CDR2 sequences are DFQATT and SNEGSKA (reference sequence). The V and J ends lost 0 bases and 2 bases respectively, with 22 bases between them. CDR3 coding DNA: TGCAGTGCTAGAGATAAGAGGGGGGGGCTAACCCGTAACACCGGGGAGCTGTTTTTT. This gives the protein CSARDKRGGLTRNTGELFF.

The chain joins TRBV7-9 to TRBJ1-1, with D perhaps matching TRBD1 (5 bases). The CDR3 extends over 14 amino acids. CDR1 and CDR2 from the germline V gene are SEHNR and FQNEAQ (reference sequence). V lost 3 bases and J lost 7, with 15 bases in between. This CDR3 reads CASSFQGPTNEAFF. In nucleotides, the CDR3 is TGTGCCAGCAGCTTTCAGGGACCGACTAATGAAGCTTTCTTT.